This TCR beta chain derives from a study of human thymus T cells. Findings of the study overall: In unrelated individuals, thymic repertoires overlapped highly, according to related research. Apparent bias marked the V and J gene usage of thymic and blood repertoires.

The thymus tissue came from resections taken during corrective heart surgery. Immunologically healthy infants in Finland undergoing congenital heart defect surgery were the donors. The CDR3 consists of 17 residues. Germline CDR1 and CDR2: MDHEN and SYDVKM. V was pared by 8 bases and J by 0 bases, with 22 bases between. Comment on this clone: Antigen unknown.

The protocol was immunoSEQ multiplex PCR, while the TCRdb copy is restricted to in-frame clones and leaves out a portion. The table includes some 120,000 clones, around 94% detected once. The J gene is TRBJ1-2, the V gene TRBV28, with D uncertain. The sample consisted of thymus tissue. This clonotype was sampled from a boy younger than two with a congenital heart defect but otherwise immunologically healthy. The CDR3 sequence: CASYGDVIVRPNYGYTF. CDR3 bases: TGTGCCAGCTACGGGGATGTGATAGTGAGGCCTAACTATGGCTACACCTTC.